One and the same sample provided the 18 T cell receptor beta chains below, sequenced in a study of STAT3 mutations in large granular lymphocyte leukemia. Whole-study results and caveats: Every T-LGLL patient had at least one immunodominant TCRbeta clonotype.

TCRdb's table, derived via immunoSEQ multiplex PCR, lists solely in-frame clones and lacks some. The table has around 10,000 clones, approximately 90% seen once. These receptors lack a known antigen. Sequencing input: peripheral blood mononuclear cells. The receptors stem from a man aged 55 to 70 with T-cell large granular lymphocyte leukemia. Some clones in this sample may be carry-over from other donors' samples.

In its sample, this clone was seen a few times. V and J are TRBV28 and TRBJ1-6; D perhaps matches TRBD1 (5 bases). Germline assignment: CDR1 MDHEN and CDR2 SYDVKM. Trimming cost V 2 bases and J 0 bases, with 11 bases left between them. The CDR3 loop spans 17 amino acids. The chain's CDR3 is CASSLGQGSSYNSPLHF. CDR3 bases: TGTGCCAGCAGTTTAGGGCAGGGAAGCTCCTATAATTCACCCCTCCACTTT. Looking up the rest from reference TRBV28 and TRBJ1-6 gives the full variable domain: DVKVTQSSRYLVKRTGEKVFLECVQDMDHENMFWYRQDPGLGLRLIYFSYDVKMKEKGDIPEGYSVSREKKERFSLILESASTNQTSMYLCASSLGQGSSYNSPLHFGNGTRLTVT.

This clone was seen a handful of times. The CDR3, as DNA: TGTGCCAGCAGTTTGACAGGGGGCGTGGGTGGCTACACCTTC. Residues: CASSLTGGVGGYTF. The chain employs TRBV28 and TRBJ1-2, with 10 bases that match TRBD1. The CDR3 is 14 amino acids. CDR1 is MDHEN and CDR2 is SYDVKM in the germline V gene. Unmatched junction bases numbered 5, after V lost 3 bases and J lost 7 bases.

The chain uses TRBV6-6 and TRBJ2-7, with no clear D. The CDR3 runs to 12 residues. Germline loops: CDR1 MNHNY, CDR2 SVGAGI (reference sequence). With 2 bases removed from V and 4 bases from J, the gap between germline ends came to 6 bases. CDR3: CASSYATYEQYF. Here the CDR3 DNA reads TGTGCCAGCAGTTACGCAACTTACGAGCAGTACTTC.

The chain combines TRBV4-3 with TRBJ2-3; maybe TRBD1 (5 bases). V lost 1 base and J lost 6, with 23 bases in between. The CDR3 is 18 amino acids. CDR1 and CDR2 from the germline V gene are LGHNA and YSLEER. The CDR3 reads CASSQGAVAGPLGDTQYF. DNA of the CDR3: TGCGCCAGCAGCCAAGGGGCCGTGGCAGGGCCCCTGGGGGATACGCAGTATTTT.

V and J are TRBV27 and TRBJ1-2; 8 nucleotides align to TRBD1. J lost 8 bases, V lost 6 bases, and 8 bases had no gene match. Germline V gene lookup returns CDR1 MNHEY and CDR2 SMNVEV (reference sequence). The CDR3 has 13 residues. The DNA for the CDR3 is TGTGCCAGCAGCTCGACAGGGGTCGGGGGCTACACCTTC. It is translated as CASSSTGVGGYTF.

V gene TRBV7-6 combines with J gene TRBJ1-5, with 9 positions matching TRBD1. Germline-derived CDR1 and CDR2 are SGHVS and FNYEAQ. V was pared by 5 bases and J by 5 bases, with 10 bases of the junction left unmatched. This CDR3 has 16 residues. CDR3 in DNA: TGTGCCAGCAGCACCCGACACGGGGACAGGGATCAGCCCCAGCATTTT. Translating it yields CASSTRHGDRDQPQHF.

The V gene is TRBV30, the J gene TRBJ2-7; 13 bases agree with TRBD2. The CDR3 totals 15 residues. J gave up 2 bases and V 4 bases, and 5 bases lay outside the gene matches. Germline V gene data show CDR1 as GTSNPN and CDR2 as SVGIG (reference sequence). CDR3 nucleotides: TGTGCCTGGATGCAGGGACTAGCGGGACCCTACGAGCAGTACTTC. Its protein product is CAWMQGLAGPYEQYF.

This chain joins TRBV9 and TRBJ2-7, with TRBD2 identical over 9 bases. The CDR3 consists of 15 residues. The germline CDR1 and CDR2 sequences are SGDLS and YYNGEE. Losses at the gene ends were 4 bases for V and 9 bases for J; bases not matched to a gene: 14. The CDR3 DNA reads TGTGCCAGCAGCCAAGCGGGAGGAGGAGGGTTCGGGCAGTACTTC. Protein sequence: CASSQAGGGGFGQYF. Full variable domain (rest looked up from reference TRBV9 and TRBJ2-7): DSGVTQTPKHLITATGQRVTLRCSPRSGDLSVYWYQQSLDQGLQFLIQYYNGEERAKGNILERFSAQQFPDLHSELNLSSLELGDSALYFCASSQAGGGGFGQYFGPGTRLTVT.

The V and J genes are TRBV19 and TRBJ2-7, with 8 bases fitting TRBD1. The length of the CDR3 is 14 residues. From germline, CDR1 is LNHDA and CDR2 SQIVND (reference sequence). With 5 bases clipped from V and 0 bases from J, the junction kept 3 bases outside the gene matches. CDR3 sequence reads: CASSLQGASYEQYF. The CDR3 DNA follows: TGTGCCAGTAGTTTGCAGGGGGCCTCCTACGAGCAGTACTTC. The whole variable domain, remainder taken from reference TRBV19 and TRBJ2-7, is DGGITQSPKYLFRKEGQNVTLSCEQNLNHDAMYWYRQDPGQGLRLIYYSQIVNDFQKGDIAEGYSVSREKKESFPLTVTSAQKNPTAFYLCASSLQGASYEQYFGPGTRLTVT.

V gene TRBV5-4 combines with J gene TRBJ2-7, with D possibly being TRBD2 (6 bases). CDR1 is SGHNT, CDR2 YYREEE, per germline (reference sequence). Trimming cost V 4 bases and J 5 bases, with 16 bases left between them. The CDR3 sequence is 14 residues long. Here the CDR3 DNA reads TGTGCCAGCAGCCAGCCGGGACTCCTACACGAGCAGTACTTC. Translating it yields CASSQPGLLHEQYF. Together with reference TRBV5-4 and TRBJ2-7, the CDR3 gives the full variable domain: ETGVTQSPTHLIKTRGQQVTLRCSSQSGHNTVSWYQQALGQGPQFIFQYYREEENGRGNFPPRFSGLQFPNYSSELNVNALELDDSALYLCASSQPGLLHEQYFGPGTRLTVT.

The gene calls are TRBV13 and TRBJ2-6, with TRBD2 identical over 10 bases. Losses at the gene ends were 3 bases for V and 2 bases for J; bases not matched to a gene: 4. The CDR3 spans 17 residues. The V gene's germline CDR1 is PRHDT and CDR2 FYEKMQ (reference sequence). CDR3 amino acids: CASSFSGRSAGANVLTF. For the CDR3, the DNA is TGTGCCAGCAGCTTTAGCGGGAGGAGCGCTGGGGCCAACGTCCTGACTTTC.

V usage is TRBV7-2 and J usage is TRBJ2-1; 9 bases match TRBD2. Germline-derived CDR1 and CDR2 are SGHTA and FQGNSA. The CDR3 covers 16 residues. V was clipped by 7 bases and J by 7 bases; unmatched bases: 14. CDR3 region: CASNLAGRAGENEQFF. CDR3 in DNA: TGTGCCAGCAATCTAGCGGGACGGGCTGGGGAAAATGAGCAGTTCTTC.

This clone has only one observation. This chain connects TRBV12-5 to TRBJ1-2, with a possible D match to TRBD1 (5 bases). Trimming removed 1 base from V and 4 bases from J, with 13 bases in between. This CDR3 is 15 amino acids long. CDR1 is LGHNT and CDR2 is FRNRAP in the germline V gene. Here the CDR3 DNA reads TGTGCTAGTGGTTTGGAGGGTGGGGGGGGCTATGGCTACACCTTC. Amino acids: CASGLEGGGGYGYTF.

The J gene is TRBJ2-7, the V gene TRBV30; 12 positions agree with TRBD1. Per germline, CDR1 GTSNPN and CDR2 SVGIG (reference sequence). CDR3 length: 14 amino acids. V trimming: 0 bases; J trimming: 5 bases; junction bases outside the gene matches: 2. CDR3 amino acids: CAWSVGTGGDEQYF. CDR3 nucleotides: TGTGCCTGGAGTGTCGGGACAGGGGGCGACGAGCAGTACTTC. Full variable domain (missing parts from reference TRBV30 and TRBJ2-7): SQTIHQWPATLVQPVGSPLSLECTVEGTSNPNLYWYRQAAGRGLQLLFYSVGIGQISSEVPQNLSASRPQDRQFILSSKKLLLSDSGFYLCAWSVGTGGDEQYFGPGTRLTVT.

This clone came up once. CDR3 coding DNA: TGCGCCAGCAGCCAACTCGGACATCCAGGCTATGGCTACACCTTC. Its translation: CASSQLGHPGYGYTF. The V call is TRBV4-3, the J call TRBJ1-2; D is perhaps TRBD1 (5 bases). From germline, CDR1 is LGHNA and CDR2 YSLEER. V gave up 2 bases and J gave up 4 bases, with 14 bases separating them. CDR3 length equals 15 residues.

The genes are TRBV7-2 and TRBJ2-5; 11 bases fit TRBD2. The length of the CDR3 is 17 residues. Trimming removed 1 base from V and 4 bases from J; junction bases left unmatched: 8. Germline assignment: CDR1 SGHTA and CDR2 FQGNSA. CDR3: CASSLVPVGLAAETQYF. CDR3 coding DNA: TGTGCCAGCAGCTTAGTTCCGGTGGGACTAGCGGCAGAGACCCAGTACTTC.

In this sample, this clone turned up once. V usage is TRBV27 and J usage is TRBJ2-7, with a weak D call TRBD2 (6 bases). The CDR3 is 15 amino acids. Trimming pared 6 bases from V and 3 bases from J, leaving 18 bases between. Germline-derived CDR1 and CDR2 are MNHEY and SMNVEV (reference sequence). CDR3 in DNA: TGTGCCAGCAGGAACTTACAAGGACTAAACTACGAGCAGTACTTC. Its protein product is CASRNLQGLNYEQYF.

This chain joins TRBV20-1 and TRBJ2-7; D unresolved. The germline gives CDR1 DFQATT, CDR2 SNEGSKA (reference sequence). This CDR3 has 9 residues. Trimming took 7 bases from V and 6 from J, leaving 7 bases between them. The CDR3 DNA is TGCAGTGTCGGGCCCGAGCAGTACTTC. It is translated as CSVGPEQYF.